This TCR beta chain was sequenced in a study of chronic HIV infection and antiretroviral therapy. Germline CDR1 MGHDK, CDR2 SYGVNS. With 6 bases removed from V and 9 bases from J, the gap between germline ends came to 14 bases. CDR3 length: 12 residues. In its sample, this clonotype was seen a few times. Via MiXCR, TCRdb re-called the 5' RACE reads, giving one row per CDR3 protein. The sample shows under 55,000 distinct CDR3 sequences, roughly 19% of them seen only once. The source material was peripheral blood. This chain connects TRBV25-1 to TRBJ2-5; D is unresolved. The sequence came from an adult who had HIV and had not received antiretroviral therapy, or was an uninfected healthy control (not recorded which). The CDR3 reads CASSDGPKAQYF. The CDR3 coding sequence is TGTGCCAGCAGCGACGGGCCCAAGGCCCAGTACTTC.